The entry that follows covers one TCR beta chain sequence. These data come from a study of control samples from healthy donors and cancer patients. With 1 base clipped from V and 7 bases from J, the junction kept 19 bases outside the gene matches. This CDR3 spans 18 amino acids. The germline V gene encodes CDR1 SGHRS and CDR2 YFSETQ. Data came from immunoSEQ multiplex PCR; TCRdb stores just in-frame clones and leaves some out. This sample carries around 170,000 clones, around 91% of them seen once, and the ten largest clones take about 1.4%. The sequenced sample consisted of blood. This receptor was obtained from a woman in her forties or fifties in good health. V usage is TRBV5-1 and J usage is TRBJ1-2, with 7 bases matching TRBD1. The CDR3 DNA reads as TGCGCCAGCAGCTTGTCTCTTTTTAGGGGACAGCCGTCGGCTGGCTACACCTTC. Translated: CASSLSLFRGQPSAGYTF.